In this sample, the clone carrying this TCR beta chain turned up many times. Its target is unknown. Arm-PCR of CDR3 regions and iRepertoire HTBI primers were used to build TCR beta libraries. MiXCR was run by TCRdb on the multiplex PCR reads, yielding one entry per CDR3 protein. Of 520,000 or so distinct CDR3 sequences in the sample, around 11% were seen once. These data originate in a study of regulatory T cells in long-lasting Graves disease. Notes on the study in general: With 2,500 to 3,500 shared public clonotypes, persistent patients exceeded new patients, who shared about a thousand.

The sample's time point: newly diagnosed GD, antithyroid drugs for less than 3 months. Following extraction of RNA from PBMCs, that RNA was used to make the TCR library. The same sample was also studied in work on T cells in Graves' hyperthyroidism and ophthalmopathy. This second study says: TCR CDR3 regions were first amplified by RT-PCR with HTBI primers. A 13 V-J signature model discriminated ophthalmopathy versus stable hyperthyroidism.

Material: peripheral blood mononuclear cells (PBMCs), obtained at new diagnosis, from a patient treated with antithyroid drugs. The sequence came from a woman aged 25-40 years with Graves disease.

CDR3 residues: CASRESGFGEQYF. The CDR3 DNA follows: TGTGCCAGCCGGGAATCCGGTTTCGGCGAGCAGTACTTC. The rearrangement joins TRBV18 to TRBJ2-7, with D perhaps TRBD2 (5 bases). V lost 8 bases and J 6 bases, leaving 17 bases between the germline ends. CDR1 KGHSH and CDR2 LQKENI come from the germline V gene. The CDR3 covers 13 residues.